This is a list of T cell receptor beta chains from one sample in a study of identical twins. MiXCR, run by TCRdb on the 5' RACE reads, gives a single entry per CDR3 protein. The sample includes 650,000 to 800,000 distinct CDR3 sequences, around 8.6% of them seen just once. This sample was shared with a second study, whose subject was yellow fever vaccine responses in identical twins.

Input material: PBMCs. The receptors here all came from a woman aged 18 to 35 in good health. The CDR3 runs from the conserved cysteine through the conserved F or W. D genes are given only for firm matches. The size entry is marked missing in some rows and otherwise reads once, few, many or a size class.

TRBD1	many	TRBV6-1	TRBJ1-5	TGTGCCAGCAGTATAGACAGGGGGTCCCAGCCCCAGCATTTT	CASSIDRGSQPQHF
TRBD2	NA	TRBV5-1	TRBJ2-6	TGCGCCAGCAGCTTTCGCGGACTAGCGGGGAGCTCTGGGGCCAACGTCCTGACTTTC	CASSFRGLAGSSGANVLTF
TRBD2	many	TRBV5-6	TRBJ2-5	TGTGCCAGCAGCTTGTTGGGGCGGGGGCAAGAGACCCAGTACTTC	CASSLLGRGQETQYF
NA	NA	TRBV23-1	TRBJ2-1	TGCGCCAGCAGTCGGGGAGTCGGCGATCCGTCCTACAATGAGCAGTTCTTC	CASSRGVGDPSYNEQFF
NA	many	TRBV4-3	TRBJ2-2	TGCGCCAGCAGCCAAGATGTGGGGGCCCCAACCGGGGAGCTGTTTTTT	CASSQDVGAPTGELFF
NA	NA	TRBV5-4	TRBJ2-7	TGTGCCAGCAGCTTGGGGGGCAACCGGCCCTACGAGCAGTACTTC	CASSLGGNRPYEQYF
TRBD1	NA	TRBV27	TRBJ2-7	TGTGCCAGCAGTACCAGGGGGCGCTACGAGCAGTACTTC	CASSTRGRYEQYF
NA	NA	TRBV27	TRBJ2-7	TGTGCCAGCAGTTTAACGACGGGATACTACGAGCAGTACTTC	CASSLTTGYYEQYF
NA	many	TRBV4-2	TRBJ2-3	TGTGCCAGCAGCCAATTTCCGGGTAGCACAGATACGCAGTATTTT	CASSQFPGSTDTQYF
NA	few	TRBV11-2	TRBJ2-1	TGTGCCAGCAGCCGAACGTTTTCTGACAGAGCCTACAATGAGCAGTTCTTC	CASSRTFSDRAYNEQFF
TRBD1	NA	TRBV4-1	TRBJ2-7	TGCGCCAGCAGCCAAGACGTGACAGGGTTGTACGAGCAGTACTTC	CASSQDVTGLYEQYF
NA	NA	TRBV12-3/TRBV12-4	TRBJ1-2	TGTGCCAGCACCCTATCTGGGGGTAGCTATGGCTACACCTTC	CASTLSGGSYGYTF
TRBD2	few	TRBV7-9	TRBJ2-7	TGTGCCAGCAGCACCCTCCTGGCGGGGGGCCTCTACGAGCAGTACTTC	CASSTLLAGGLYEQYF
NA	NA	TRBV7-2	TRBJ2-1	TGTGCCAGCAGCGACTATACCGCCTCCTACAATGAGCAGTTCTTC	CASSDYTASYNEQFF
TRBD2	NA	TRBV20-1	TRBJ2-1	TGCAGTGCTAGAGACGAAAGACTAGCGGGGTTGTACAATGAGCAGTTCTTC	CSARDERLAGLYNEQFF
NA	few	TRBV20-1	TRBJ1-2	TGCAGTGCTAGGTCAGGACCCTATGGCTACACCTTC	CSARSGPYGYTF
NA	many	TRBV2	TRBJ2-5	TGTGCCAGCACTATTCAAGAGACCCAGTACTTC	CASTIQETQYF
TRBD1	NA	TRBV19	TRBJ1-1	TGTGCCAGTAGTATTAGCCGGACAGGGCACGGGGCTTTCTTT	CASSISRTGHGAFF
NA	NA	TRBV7-2	TRBJ1-5	TGTGCCAGCAGCTTAGAAAACAATCAGCCCCAGCATTTT	CASSLENNQPQHF
NA	NA	TRBV12-3/TRBV12-4	TRBJ1-5	TGTGCCAGCAGCCTAGAGCCCCGTCAGCCCCAGCATTTT	CASSLEPRQPQHF
NA	few	TRBV20-1	TRBJ1-3	TGCAGTGCACCCGGGGGTGGTGCTGGAAACACCATATATTTT	CSAPGGGAGNTIYF
NA	NA	TRBV12-3/TRBV12-4	TRBJ1-5	TGTGCCAGCAGCTTGACCGAGGCAGGGTCCCAGCATTTT	CASSLTEAGSQHF
NA	NA	TRBV5-4	TRBJ2-7	TGTGCCAGCAGCGCGTCCACGGGGCTGTACGAGCAGTACTTC	CASSASTGLYEQYF
NA	many	TRBV3-1	TRBJ2-2	TGTGCCAGCAGCTACGGGGCTGCGGGAACGAACACCGGGGAGCTGTTTTTT	CASSYGAAGTNTGELFF
TRBD2	NA	TRBV27	TRBJ2-7	TGTGCCAGCAGTTTATTGGGGACTAGCGGATACGAGCAGTACTTC	CASSLLGTSGYEQYF
TRBD2	many	TRBV20-1	TRBJ2-1	TGCAGTGCCATGCCTCTAGCGGGAATCTACAATGAGCAGTTCTTC	CSAMPLAGIYNEQFF
NA	NA	TRBV9	TRBJ2-1	TGTGCCAGCAGCGTAGCTTGGGACTCCTACAATGAGCAGTTCTTC	CASSVAWDSYNEQFF
NA	NA	TRBV5-5	TRBJ2-7	TGTGCCAGCAGCTTTAACAGGGTGGCTTCCTACGAGCAGTACTTC	CASSFNRVASYEQYF
TRBD1	NA	TRBV2	TRBJ2-7	TGTGCCAGCAGTGAAACAGGGGATTCAGGCTACGAGCAGTACTTC	CASSETGDSGYEQYF
TRBD2	few	TRBV10-3	TRBJ2-1	TGTGCCACACTGGGACTAGCGGGAGAAGCTGAGCAGTTCTTC	CATLGLAGEAEQFF
NA	NA	TRBV6-4	TRBJ2-1	TGTGCCAGCAGTGACGCCTACGGGAGCTCCTACAATGAGCAGTTCTTC	CASSDAYGSSYNEQFF
TRBD2	NA	TRBV5-1	TRBJ2-7	TGCGCCAGCAGCTCGATGACTAGCGCCTACGAGCAGTACTTC	CASSSMTSAYEQYF
NA	NA	TRBV4-3	TRBJ2-7	TGCGCCAGCAGTGCTGACAGATCACAAAACTACGAGCAGTACTTC	CASSADRSQNYEQYF
TRBD2	many	TRBV28	TRBJ2-3	TGTGCCAGCAGTTCCCGTTCCGGGACTAGCGGGTTAGAGGGCACAGATACGCAGTATTTT	CASSSRSGTSGLEGTDTQYF
TRBD1	NA	TRBV2	TRBJ2-5	TGTGCCAGCAGAACACAGGGGGCGCCCCAAGAGACCCAGTACTTC	CASRTQGAPQETQYF
NA	NA	TRBV7-8	TRBJ1-5	TGTGCCAGCACCTTATATGGGCCCCAGCATTTT	CASTLYGPQHF
NA	few	TRBV25-1	TRBJ1-1	TGTGCCAGCAGTGCGGCGCAATTCACTGAAGCTTTCTTT	CASSAAQFTEAFF
NA	NA	TRBV25-1	TRBJ1-4	TGTGCCAGCAGTGTAGTTAATGAAAAACTGTTTTTT	CASSVVNEKLFF
TRBD2	NA	TRBV29-1	TRBJ2-3	TGCAGCGTTGAAGATCTGACTAGCGGGGGGGCTAGGACAGATACGCAGTATTTT	CSVEDLTSGGARTDTQYF
NA	NA	TRBV20-1	TRBJ2-6	TGCAGTACCGCCGCCGGGGATGGGGCCAACGTCCTGACTTTC	CSTAAGDGANVLTF
TRBD2	NA	TRBV19	TRBJ2-1	TGTGCCAGTAGTTCGTCTAGCGGGAGCAATGAGCAGTTCTTC	CASSSSSGSNEQFF
TRBD1	many	TRBV12-3/TRBV12-4	TRBJ2-5	TGTGCCAGCAGTTTTGGACAGGGGGGGCAAGAGACCCAGTACTTC	CASSFGQGGQETQYF
NA	NA	TRBV7-6	TRBJ2-7	TGTGCCAGCAGCTCGTCCGTGTGGGGCTACGAGCAGTACTTC	CASSSSVWGYEQYF
NA	few	TRBV29-1	TRBJ1-1	TGCAGCGTTGCCTCCTTCCCGTCGACTGAAGCTTTCTTT	CSVASFPSTEAFF
TRBD2	few	TRBV5-1	TRBJ2-1	TGCGCCAGCAGCACCAACCCGACTAGCGGGAACAATGAGCAGTTCTTC	CASSTNPTSGNNEQFF
NA	many	TRBV7-2	TRBJ1-1	TGTGCCAGCAGACCTTTGCCGGGGGCCGAAATGAACACTGAAGCTTTCTTT	CASRPLPGAEMNTEAFF
NA	many	TRBV5-1	TRBJ2-3	TGCGCCAGCAGCTTGCGTCGGGGGGCCGGGGATACGCAGTATTTT	CASSLRRGAGDTQYF
NA	few	TRBV4-3	TRBJ2-3	TGCGCCAGCAGCCAAGGACGCCTAGATACGCAGTATTTT	CASSQGRLDTQYF
TRBD1	few	TRBV28	TRBJ2-5	TGTGCCAGCAGTTTATGGGGACAGGGTGTGGTAGCGGAGACCCAGTACTTC	CASSLWGQGVVAETQYF
TRBD1	NA	TRBV5-1	TRBJ2-7	TGCGCCAGCAGTTCCCCGGATGTGGGACAGGGGGCTAACGAGCAGTACTTC	CASSSPDVGQGANEQYF
NA	NA	TRBV7-9	TRBJ2-5	TGTGCCAGCAGCTCACAGGTTTGGGAGACCCAGTACTTC	CASSSQVWETQYF
TRBD1	NA	TRBV5-1	TRBJ2-6	TGCGCCAGCAGCTTCTGGACAGGGGGCCTCACTGGGGCCAACGTCCTGACTTTC	CASSFWTGGLTGANVLTF
NA	NA	TRBV7-7	TRBJ2-3	TGTGCTAGCAGCCCTGGGGAGCAGGGGGGGCGAACAGATACGCAGTATTTT	CASSPGEQGGRTDTQYF